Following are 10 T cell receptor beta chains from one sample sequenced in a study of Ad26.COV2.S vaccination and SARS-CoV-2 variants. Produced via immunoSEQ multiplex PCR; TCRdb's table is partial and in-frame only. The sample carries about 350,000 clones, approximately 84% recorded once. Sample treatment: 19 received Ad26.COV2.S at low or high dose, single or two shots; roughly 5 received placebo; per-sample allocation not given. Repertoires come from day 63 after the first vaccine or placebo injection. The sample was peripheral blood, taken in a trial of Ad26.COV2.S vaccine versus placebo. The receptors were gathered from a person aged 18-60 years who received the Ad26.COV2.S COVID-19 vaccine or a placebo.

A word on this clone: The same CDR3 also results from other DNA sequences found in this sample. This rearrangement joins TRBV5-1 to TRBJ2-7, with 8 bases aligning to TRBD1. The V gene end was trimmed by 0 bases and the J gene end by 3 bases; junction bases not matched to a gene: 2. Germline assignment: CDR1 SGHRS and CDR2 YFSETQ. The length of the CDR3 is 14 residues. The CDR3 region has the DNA TGCGCCAGCAGCTTGGGACAGGGGTACTACGAGCAGTACTTC. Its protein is CASSLGQGYYEQYF.

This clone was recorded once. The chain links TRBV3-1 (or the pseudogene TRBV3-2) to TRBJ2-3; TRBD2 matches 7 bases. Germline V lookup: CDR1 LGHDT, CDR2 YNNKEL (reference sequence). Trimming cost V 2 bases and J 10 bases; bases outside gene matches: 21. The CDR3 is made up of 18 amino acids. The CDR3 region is CASSQRMFPGLPGRAQYF. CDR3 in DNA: TGTGCCAGCAGCCAAAGAATGTTTCCGGGACTACCCGGTAGGGCGCAGTATTTT.

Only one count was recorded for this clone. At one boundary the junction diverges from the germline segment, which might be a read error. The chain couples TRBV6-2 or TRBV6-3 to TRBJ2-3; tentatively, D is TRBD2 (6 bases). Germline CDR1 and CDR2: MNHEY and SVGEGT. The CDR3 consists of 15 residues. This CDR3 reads CASSPLGLPLKPDCF. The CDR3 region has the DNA TGTGCCAGCAGTCCGCTAGGACTACCCCTCAAGCCCGACTGTTTT.

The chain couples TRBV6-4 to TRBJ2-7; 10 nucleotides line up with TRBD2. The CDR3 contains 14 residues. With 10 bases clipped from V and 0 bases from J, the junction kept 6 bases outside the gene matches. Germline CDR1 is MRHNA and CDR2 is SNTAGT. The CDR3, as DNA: TGTGCCACTCTACTAGCGGGATCCTCCTACGAGCAGTACTTC. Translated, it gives CATLLAGSSYEQYF.

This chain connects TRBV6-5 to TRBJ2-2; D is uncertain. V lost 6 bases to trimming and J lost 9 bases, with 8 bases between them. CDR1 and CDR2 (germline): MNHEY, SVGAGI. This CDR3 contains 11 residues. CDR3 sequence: CASRTNRELFF. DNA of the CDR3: TGTGCCAGCAGGACGAATCGGGAGCTGTTTTTT.

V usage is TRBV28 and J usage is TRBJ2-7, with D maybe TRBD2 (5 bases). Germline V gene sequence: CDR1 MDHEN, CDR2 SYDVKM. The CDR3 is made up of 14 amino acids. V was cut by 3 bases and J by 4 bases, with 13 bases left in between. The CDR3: CASSLIGRGYEQYF. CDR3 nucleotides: TGTGCCAGCAGTTTGATCGGGCGCGGGTACGAGCAGTACTTC.

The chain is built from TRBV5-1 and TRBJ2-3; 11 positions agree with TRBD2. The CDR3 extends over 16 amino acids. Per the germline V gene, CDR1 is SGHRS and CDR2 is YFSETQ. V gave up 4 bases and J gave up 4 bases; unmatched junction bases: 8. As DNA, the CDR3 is TGCGCCAGCAGCCTCGGGACTAGCGGATTCCCAGATACGCAGTATTTT. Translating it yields CASSLGTSGFPDTQYF.

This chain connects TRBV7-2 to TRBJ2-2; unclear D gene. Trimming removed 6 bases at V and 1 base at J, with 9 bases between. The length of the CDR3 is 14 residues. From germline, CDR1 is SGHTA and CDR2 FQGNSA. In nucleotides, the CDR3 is TGTGCCAGCAGTACGACCCTGAACACCGGGGAGCTGTTTTTT. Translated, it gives CASSTTLNTGELFF.

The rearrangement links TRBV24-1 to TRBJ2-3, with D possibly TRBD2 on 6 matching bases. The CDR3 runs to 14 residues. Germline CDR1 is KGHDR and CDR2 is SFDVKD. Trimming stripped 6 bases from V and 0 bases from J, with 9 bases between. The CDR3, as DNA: TGTGCCACCAGTTCGGGACTCAGCACAGATACGCAGTATTTT. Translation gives CATSSGLSTDTQYF.

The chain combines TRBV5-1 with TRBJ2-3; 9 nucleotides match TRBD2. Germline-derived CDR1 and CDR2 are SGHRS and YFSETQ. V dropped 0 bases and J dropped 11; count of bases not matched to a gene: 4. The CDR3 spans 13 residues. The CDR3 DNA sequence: TGCGCCAGCAGCTTGGCCATAGCGGGGGAGCAGTATTTT. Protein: CASSLAIAGEQYF.